Below, 20 T cell receptor beta chains from the same sample are listed, as sequenced in a study of molecular identifiers for immune sequencing clone quantification. TCRdb re-analysed the PCR reads in MiXCR, keeping a single row per CDR3 protein. The repertoire holds 250,000 to 400,000 distinct CDR3 sequences, with around a fifth as singletons. Sequencing was done on a sample of naive CD8+ T cells from blood, with Jurkat cell RNA spiked in. The subset here: FACS-sorted CD8+CD4-CCR7+CD45RA+ naive T cells. The receptors derive from a human donor in good health. Some libraries in this study had Jurkat cell RNA spiked in.

This clonotype was seen ten or more times. The chain is built from TRBV6-2 or TRBV6-3 and TRBJ2-5; D is ambiguous. The CDR3 runs 14 residues. Trimming removed 7 bases from V and 2 bases from J, with 14 bases in between. In germline, CDR1 is MNHEY, CDR2 SVGEGT. The DNA for the CDR3 is TGTGCCAGCACCTCCGGAGATCCGCAAGAGACCCAGTACTTC. It translates to CASTSGDPQETQYF.

J is TRBJ2-7 and V is TRBV3-1; D is perhaps TRBD2 (5 bases). Germline V gene sequence: CDR1 LGHDT, CDR2 YNNKEL (reference sequence). Trimming shortened V by 4 bases and J by 6 bases, and 13 bases separated the two germline ends. There are 13 residues in the CDR3. CDR3 loop: CASSRGVKSEQYF. The CDR3, as DNA: TGTGCCAGCAGCCGGGGAGTGAAGTCCGAGCAGTACTTC.

J is TRBJ2-7 and V is TRBV27; D might be TRBD1 (6 bases). Germline V gene sequence: CDR1 MNHEY, CDR2 SMNVEV (reference sequence). CDR3 length equals 15 residues. V was pared by 4 bases and J by 2 bases, with 15 bases between. The CDR3 reads CASSSGTGIAYEQYF. In DNA, the CDR3 is TGTGCCAGCAGTTCAGGCACAGGGATAGCCTACGAGCAGTACTTC.

This rearrangement joins TRBV20-1 to TRBJ2-5, with D perhaps TRBD2 (6 bases). CDR3 size: 16 residues. CDR1 and CDR2 (germline): DFQATT, SNEGSKA (reference sequence). V lost 3 bases, J lost 2 bases, and 19 bases lay in between. The DNA for the CDR3 is TGCAGTGCTAGCGAGGTGGTACTAGCCACACAAGAGACCCAGTACTTC. This encodes CSASEVVLATQETQYF.

This clonotype came up many times. The rearrangement uses TRBV29-1 and TRBJ2-1; D call uncertain. Between the trimmed V and J ends, which lost 6 bases and 5 bases, there was a span of 14 bases. Per the germline V gene, CDR1 is SQVTM and CDR2 is ANQGSEA. The CDR3 has 13 residues. The CDR3 DNA reads TGCAGCGTCCTCCCGTTAGACGACAATGAGCAGTTCTTC. Residues: CSVLPLDDNEQFF.

About this clonotype itself: With a much larger clone just one base away, this may be a read error. This chain joins TRBV7-6 and TRBJ2-1; weak D call: TRBD2 (6 bases). The CDR3 spans 16 residues. Germline CDR1 reads SGHVS; CDR2 reads FNYEAQ. Trimming took off 5 bases at V and 8 bases at J, with 22 bases between the two ends. The CDR3 bases are TGTGCCAGCAGCCCCCGGGGGTCGGGGGAAGACGATGAGCAGTTCTTC. Protein sequence: CASSPRGSGEDDEQFF. The variable domain in full, with the rest retrieved from reference TRBV7-6 and TRBJ2-1, is GAGVSQSPRYKVTKRGQDVALRCDPISGHVSLYWYRQALGQGPEFLTYFNYEAQQDKSGLPNDRFSAERPEGSISTLTIQRTEQRDSAMYRCASSPRGSGEDDEQFFGPGTRLTVL.

As to this clonotype: Being one base from a much bigger clone, this may be a read error. This sequence joins TRBV6-5 and TRBJ2-3; either TRBD1 or TRBD2 may supply D (5 bases each). CDR3 length: 11 amino acids. CDR1 is MNHEY, CDR2 SVGAGI, per germline. CDR3 bases: TGTGCTTCGGGACCCACAGGTACGCAGTATTTT. It yields the protein CASGPTGTQYF.

The chain links TRBV6-1 to TRBJ1-4; 9 bases fit TRBD1. V gave up 3 bases and J gave up 7 bases; unmatched junction bases: 9. This CDR3 comprises 16 residues. In germline, CDR1 is MNHNS, CDR2 SASEGT. For the CDR3, the DNA is TGTGCCAGCAGTGACCTCCCAAGGACAGGGGTTGAAAAACTGTTTTTT. Translating gives CASSDLPRTGVEKLFF.

In its sample, this clonotype was seen many times. The chain carries TRBV28 and TRBJ2-3; tentatively, D is TRBD2 (5 bases). V was trimmed by 2 bases and J by 4 bases, leaving 19 bases between them. This CDR3 contains 17 residues. Germline CDR1 and CDR2: MDHEN and SYDVKM. The CDR3 DNA is TGTGCCAGCAGTTTAGTCGCCCCTAGCTACGGCGCAGATACGCAGTATTTT. Translated, it gives CASSLVAPSYGADTQYF. The full variable domain, in which reference TRBV28 and TRBJ2-3 provide the parts outside the CDR3, is DVKVTQSSRYLVKRTGEKVFLECVQDMDHENMFWYRQDPGLGLRLIYFSYDVKMKEKGDIPEGYSVSREKKERFSLILESASTNQTSMYLCASSLVAPSYGADTQYFGPGTRLTVL.

This clonotype was counted at least ten times. V gene TRBV29-1 combines with J gene TRBJ2-3; D not resolved. CDR3 size: 14 residues. In germline, CDR1 is SQVTM, CDR2 ANQGSEA. V was clipped by 3 bases and J by 3 bases, with 13 bases between them. In nucleotides, the CDR3 is TGCAGCGTTGAGGGTGGACCTGAGACAGATACGCAGTATTTT. It specifies CSVEGGPETDTQYF.

This clonotype has only a few counts. This chain links TRBV27 with TRBJ1-5, with TRBD1 matching over 8 bases. Germline CDR1 MNHEY, CDR2 SMNVEV (reference sequence). Unmatched junction bases numbered 5, after V lost 1 base and J lost 6 bases. This CDR3 comprises 15 residues. Here the CDR3 reads CASSLYGQGGQPQHF. Here the CDR3 DNA reads TGTGCCAGCAGTTTATATGGACAGGGTGGTCAGCCCCAGCATTTT.

This clonotype was seen many times. The chain joins TRBV5-1 to TRBJ2-6; D ambiguous. Trimming cost V 1 base and J 5 bases, with 22 bases left between them. This CDR3 is 19 amino acids long. Germline values: CDR1 SGHRS, CDR2 YFSETQ. The CDR3 is CASSLLVSDPTFRANVLTF. CDR3 nucleotide sequence: TGCGCCAGCAGCTTGCTGGTCTCCGACCCCACTTTTCGGGCCAACGTCCTGACTTTC.

With regard to this clonotype: The CDR3 end shows no conserved phenylalanine or tryptophan, and so a read error is likely. J is TRBJ2-4 and V is TRBV12-3 or TRBV12-4, with D hard to call. The CDR3 totals 11 residues. Trimming took off 4 bases at V and 6 bases at J, with 4 bases between the two ends. The CDR3 DNA reads TGTGCCAGCAGTTACGGAAACATTCAGTACCTC. Its translation is CASSYGNIQYL.

The sample holds many counts of this clonotype. The rearrangement links TRBV7-9 to TRBJ2-3; 11 bases agree with TRBD2. CDR1 is SEHNR, CDR2 FQNEAQ, per germline (reference sequence). CDR3 length: 16 amino acids. The V segment lost 1 base and the J segment 3 bases; nucleotides outside the gene matches: 3. CDR3: CASSLVPSGGTDTQYF. The CDR3 DNA reads TGTGCCAGCAGCTTAGTCCCTAGCGGGGGGACAGATACGCAGTATTTT.

This clonotype showed up many times. This rearrangement joins TRBV9 to TRBJ1-1; tentative D call: TRBD1 (6 bases). Per the germline V gene, CDR1 is SGDLS and CDR2 is YYNGEE. The germline V and J ends were trimmed by 0 bases and 2 bases, with 8 bases remaining between them. This CDR3 is 14 amino acids long. Written as DNA, the CDR3 is TGTGCCAGCAGCGTAGTGGGGGCCAACACTGAAGCTTTCTTT. It specifies CASSVVGANTEAFF.

This clonotype was seen a handful of times. A much larger clone differs from this one at a single base, so this may be a read error. The chain has TRBV7-2 and TRBJ2-7; 8 bases map to TRBD1. Germline V lookup: CDR1 SGHTA, CDR2 FQGNSA. The CDR3 has 15 residues. DNA of the CDR3: TGTGCCAGCAGCCAAGTGGGACAGGTATTTTACGAGCAGTGCTTC. Amino acids: CASSQVGQVFYEQCF.

On this clonotype itself: This may arise from a read error, as a much more abundant clone is one base away. This sequence joins TRBV6-5 and TRBJ2-2; 9 bases match TRBD2. Germline V CDR1 and CDR2: MNHEY, SVGAGI. The length of the CDR3 is 14 residues. The CDR3 DNA is TGTGCCAGCGGACTAGCGCCGGTCACCGGGGAGCTGCTTTTT. It yields the protein CASGLAPVTGELLF.

This clonotype was recorded many times. Its ends do not fully match the called genes, so a read error is possible. This sequence joins TRBV4-3 and TRBJ2-7; 10 bases fit TRBD1. The germline V gene encodes CDR1 LGHNA and CDR2 YSLEER. The CDR3 extends over 15 amino acids. CDR3 coding DNA: TGTGCCAGCAGCCAGGAACCGGGACAGGGGTACGAGCAGTACTTC. Protein: CASSQEPGQGYEQYF.

This clonotype came up many times. The rearrangement uses TRBV18 and TRBJ2-3, with 10 bases matching TRBD1. Germline CDR1 KGHSH, CDR2 LQKENI. The J segment lost 4 bases and the V segment lost 6 bases, leaving 7 bases of the junction unmatched. CDR3 size: 15 residues. CDR3 bases: TGTGCCAGCTCCCCGGACAGGGGGTCATCAGATACGCAGTATTTT. This encodes CASSPDRGSSDTQYF.

Of note for this clonotype: A much larger clone lies a single base off, so this may be a read error. This rearrangement joins TRBV7-9 to TRBJ2-3; 14 nucleotides agree with TRBD2. The CDR3 has 16 residues. Per the germline V gene, CDR1 is SEHNR and CDR2 is FQNEAQ (reference sequence). DNA of the CDR3: TGTGCCAGTCGGGGACTAGCGGGAGTTAGCACAGATACGCGGTATTTT. Its protein is CASRGLAGVSTDTRYF.